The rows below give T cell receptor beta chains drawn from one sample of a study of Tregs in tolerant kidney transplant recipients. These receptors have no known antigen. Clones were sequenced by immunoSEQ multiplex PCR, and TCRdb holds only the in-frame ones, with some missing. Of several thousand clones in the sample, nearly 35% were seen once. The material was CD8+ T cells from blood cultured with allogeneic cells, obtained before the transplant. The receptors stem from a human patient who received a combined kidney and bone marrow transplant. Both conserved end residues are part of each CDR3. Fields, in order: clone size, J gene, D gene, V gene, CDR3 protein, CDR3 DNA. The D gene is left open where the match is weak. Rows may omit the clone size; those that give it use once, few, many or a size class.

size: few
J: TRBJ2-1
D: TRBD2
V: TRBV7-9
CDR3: CASRMTSGKWIYNEQFF
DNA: TGTGCCAGCAGAATGACTAGCGGGAAATGGATTTACAATGAGCAGTTCTTC

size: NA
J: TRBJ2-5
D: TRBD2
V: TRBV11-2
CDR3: CASSARLAGAQETQYF
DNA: TGTGCCAGCAGCGCTCGACTAGCGGGAGCCCAAGAGACCCAGTACTTC

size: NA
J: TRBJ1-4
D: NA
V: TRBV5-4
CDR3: CASSPRQGIEKLFF
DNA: TGTGCCAGCAGCCCTCGGCAGGGCATTGAAAAACTGTTTTTT

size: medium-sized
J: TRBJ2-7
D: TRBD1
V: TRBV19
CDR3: CASSPGQAYEQYF
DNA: TGTGCCAGTAGTCCCGGACAGGCCTACGAGCAGTACTTC

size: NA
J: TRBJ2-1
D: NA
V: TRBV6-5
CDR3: CAAGLLSYNEQFF
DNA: TGTGCCGCCGGACTACTTTCCTACAATGAGCAGTTCTTC

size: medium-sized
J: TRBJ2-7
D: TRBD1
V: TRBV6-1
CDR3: CASSEGQAYEQYF
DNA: TGTGCCAGCAGCGAGGGACAGGCCTACGAGCAGTACTTC

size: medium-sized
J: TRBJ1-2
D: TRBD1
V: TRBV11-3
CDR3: CVVRDSDGYTF
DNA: TGTGTCGTCCGGGACAGCGATGGCTACACCTTC

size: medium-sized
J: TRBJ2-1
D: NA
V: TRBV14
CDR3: CASSQYQGGLYNEQFF
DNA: TGTGCCAGCAGCCAATACCAGGGTGGGCTCTACAATGAGCAGTTCTTC

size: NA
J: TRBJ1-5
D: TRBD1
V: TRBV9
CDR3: CASSGQGNQPQHF
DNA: TGTGCCAGCAGCGGACAGGGAAATCAGCCCCAGCATTTT

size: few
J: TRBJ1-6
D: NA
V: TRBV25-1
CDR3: CASSEYFRVLSPLHF
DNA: TGTGCCAGCAGTGAATATTTCAGGGTGCTTTCACCCCTCCACTTT

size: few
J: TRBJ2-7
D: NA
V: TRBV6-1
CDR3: CASNKRRTAYEQYF
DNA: TGTGCCAGTAACAAAAGGAGGACGGCATACGAGCAGTACTTC

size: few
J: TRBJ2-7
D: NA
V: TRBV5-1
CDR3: CASSPRVRGPYEQYF
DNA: TGTGCCAGCAGCCCCCGAGTTAGGGGCCCCTACGAGCAGTACTTC

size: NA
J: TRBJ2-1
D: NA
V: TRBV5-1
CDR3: CASSLAVFGENEQFF
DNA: TGCGCCAGCAGCTTGGCCGTATTTGGGGAGAATGAGCAGTTCTTC

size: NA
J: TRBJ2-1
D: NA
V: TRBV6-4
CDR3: CASSVGEYNEQFF
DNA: TGTGCCAGCAGTGTAGGAGAGTACAATGAGCAGTTCTTC

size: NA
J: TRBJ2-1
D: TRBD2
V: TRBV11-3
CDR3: CASSPSGSSYNEQFF
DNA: TGTGCCAGCAGCCCGAGCGGGAGCTCCTACAATGAGCAGTTCTTC

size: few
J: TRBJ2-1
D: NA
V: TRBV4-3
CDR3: CASSLTYSYNEQFF
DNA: TGCGCCAGCAGCCTAACCTATTCCTACAATGAGCAGTTCTTC

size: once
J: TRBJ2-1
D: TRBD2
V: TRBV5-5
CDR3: CASSLGLAGVREQFF
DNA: TGTGCCAGCAGCTTAGGACTAGCGGGAGTACGTGAGCAGTTCTTC

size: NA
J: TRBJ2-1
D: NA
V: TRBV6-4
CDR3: CASSDLAHSSYNEQFF
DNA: TGTGCCAGCAGTGACTTGGCCCACAGCTCCTACAATGAGCAGTTCTTC

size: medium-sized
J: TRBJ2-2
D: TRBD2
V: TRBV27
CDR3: CASSLLLAGGPGELFF
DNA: TGTGCCAGCAGTTTATTGCTAGCGGGGGGGCCCGGGGAGCTGTTTTTT

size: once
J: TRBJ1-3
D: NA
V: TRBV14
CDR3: CASSQGHSGNTIYF
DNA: TGTGCCAGCAGCCAGGGGCACTCTGGAAACACCATATATTTT

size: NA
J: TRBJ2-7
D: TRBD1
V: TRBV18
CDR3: CASSGTGSAYEQYF
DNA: TGTGCCAGCTCAGGGACAGGGAGCGCCTACGAGCAGTACTTC

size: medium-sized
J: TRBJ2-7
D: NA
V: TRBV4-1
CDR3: CASSQVQGHPYEQYF
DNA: TGCGCCAGCAGCCAAGTTCAGGGGCACCCCTACGAGCAGTACTTC

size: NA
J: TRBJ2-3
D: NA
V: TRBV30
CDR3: CAWSASADTQYF
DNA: TGTGCCTGGAGTGCTAGCGCAGATACGCAGTATTTT

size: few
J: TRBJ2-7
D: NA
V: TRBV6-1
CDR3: CASNVRETAYEQYF
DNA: TGTGCCAGTAACGTAAGGGAGACGGCATACGAGCAGTACTTC

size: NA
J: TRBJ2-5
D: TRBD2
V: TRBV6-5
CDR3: CASTASGDQETQYF
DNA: TGTGCCAGCACTGCTAGCGGGGACCAAGAGACCCAGTACTTC

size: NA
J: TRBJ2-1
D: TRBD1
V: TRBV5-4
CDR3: CASSPGTGPYNEQFF
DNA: TGTGCCAGCAGCCCCGGGACAGGGCCCTACAATGAGCAGTTCTTC

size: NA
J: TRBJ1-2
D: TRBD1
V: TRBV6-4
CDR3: CASSTQTGRVDGYTF
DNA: TGTGCCAGCAGCACTCAGACAGGGCGGGTTGATGGCTACACCTTC

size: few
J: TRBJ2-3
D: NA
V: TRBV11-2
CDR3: CASSLTTSSTDTQYF
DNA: TGTGCCAGCAGCTTGACAACTTCTAGCACAGATACGCAGTATTTT

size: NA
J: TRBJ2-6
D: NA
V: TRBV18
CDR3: CASSPVTQSGANVLTF
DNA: TGTGCCAGCTCACCAGTTACCCAGTCTGGGGCCAACGTCCTGACTTTC

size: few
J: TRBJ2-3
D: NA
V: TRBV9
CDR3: CASSAFTSWGTDTQYF
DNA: TGTGCCAGCAGCGCGTTCACTAGTTGGGGCACAGATACGCAGTATTTT

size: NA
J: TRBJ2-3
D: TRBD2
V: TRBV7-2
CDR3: CASSLRLAGDTDTQYF
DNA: TGTGCCAGCAGCTTAAGACTAGCGGGGGACACAGATACGCAGTATTTT

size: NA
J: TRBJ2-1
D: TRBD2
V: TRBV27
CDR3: CASSLVGASGSGEQFF
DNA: TGTGCCAGCAGTTTAGTAGGGGCTAGCGGGAGTGGTGAGCAGTTCTTC

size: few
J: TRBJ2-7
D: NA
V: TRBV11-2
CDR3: CASSLPGSYEQYF
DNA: TGTGCCAGCAGCTTACCGGGTTCCTACGAGCAGTACTTC

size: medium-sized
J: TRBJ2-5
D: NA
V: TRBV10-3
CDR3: CAISDPPGVTETQYF
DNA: TGTGCCATCAGCGACCCCCCGGGGGTAACAGAGACCCAGTACTTC

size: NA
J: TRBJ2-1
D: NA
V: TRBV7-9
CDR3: CASSLGGPYNEQFF
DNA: TGTGCCAGCAGCTTAGGAGGGCCCTACAATGAGCAGTTCTTC

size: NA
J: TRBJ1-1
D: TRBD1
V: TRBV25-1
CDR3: CASTLTQGANTEAFF
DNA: TGTGCCAGCACCCTAACACAGGGGGCGAACACTGAAGCTTTCTTT

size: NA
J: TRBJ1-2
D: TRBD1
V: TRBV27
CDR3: CASSGTVKDGYTF
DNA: TGTGCCAGCAGCGGGACAGTAAAAGATGGCTACACCTTC

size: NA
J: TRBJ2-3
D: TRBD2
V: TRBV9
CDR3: CASSTAGGKTDTQYF
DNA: TGTGCCAGCAGCACAGCGGGGGGTAAGACAGATACGCAGTATTTT

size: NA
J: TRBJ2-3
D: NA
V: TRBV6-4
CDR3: CASSGGGGTTDTQYF
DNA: TGTGCCAGCAGTGGAGGGGGTGGGACCACAGATACGCAGTATTTT

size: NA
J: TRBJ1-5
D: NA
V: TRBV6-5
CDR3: CASSYSPPQGNQPQHF
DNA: TGTGCCAGCAGTTATTCTCCGCCTCAGGGGAATCAGCCCCAGCATTTT

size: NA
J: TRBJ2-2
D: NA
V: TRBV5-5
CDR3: CASSFRVPYTGELFF
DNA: TGTGCCAGCAGCTTTCGCGTACCGTACACCGGGGAGCTGTTTTTT

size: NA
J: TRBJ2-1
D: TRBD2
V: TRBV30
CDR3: CAWSIPGLAVEQFF
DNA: TGTGCCTGGAGTATCCCGGGACTAGCGGTTGAGCAGTTCTTC

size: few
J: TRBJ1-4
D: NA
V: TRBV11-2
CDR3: CASSLGIGSREKLFF
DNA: TGTGCCAGCAGCTTAGGGATCGGGAGTCGTGAAAAACTGTTTTTT

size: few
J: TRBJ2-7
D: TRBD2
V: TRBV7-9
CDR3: CASSQGTSGSYEQYF
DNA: TGCGCCAGCAGCCAGGGGACTAGCGGGAGCTACGAGCAGTACTTC

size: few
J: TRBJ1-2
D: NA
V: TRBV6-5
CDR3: CASSVMDSGGYGYTF
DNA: TGTGCCAGCAGTGTAATGGACAGCGGAGGCTATGGCTACACCTTC

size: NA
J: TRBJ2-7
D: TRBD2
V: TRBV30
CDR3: CAWIGTSGGYEQYF
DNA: TGTGCCTGGATAGGAACTAGCGGTGGCTACGAGCAGTACTTC

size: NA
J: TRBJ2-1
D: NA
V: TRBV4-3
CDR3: CASSQEGVPPYNEQFF
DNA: TGCGCCAGCAGCCAAGAAGGGGTCCCCCCCTACAATGAGCAGTTCTTC

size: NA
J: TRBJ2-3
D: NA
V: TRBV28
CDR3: CASSFGSGGDTQYF
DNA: TGTGCCAGCAGTTTTGGGTCAGGAGGAGATACGCAGTATTTT

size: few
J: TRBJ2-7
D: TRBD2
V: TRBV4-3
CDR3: CASSQVSSGEYEQYF
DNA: TGCGCCAGCAGCCAAGTGTCTAGCGGAGAGTACGAGCAGTACTTC

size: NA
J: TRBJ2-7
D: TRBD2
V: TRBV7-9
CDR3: CASSTSTSGRIHEQYF
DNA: TGCGCCAGCAGCACCTCGACTAGCGGGAGAATCCACGAGCAGTACTTC

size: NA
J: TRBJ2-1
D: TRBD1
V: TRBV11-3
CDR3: CASSPNRGFNNEQFF
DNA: TGTGCCAGCAGCCCGAACAGGGGTTTTAACAATGAGCAGTTCTTC